Presented here are 25 T cell receptor beta chains from one specimen sequenced in a study of STAT3 mutations in large granular lymphocyte leukemia (dated by TCRdb to the late 2010s). Libraries were constructed by the immunoSEQ multiplex PCR assay. TCRdb obtained this table from immuneACCESS and retained in-frame rearrangements with V and J assigned. These tables miss some clones; where compared with another copy, unresolved V genes account for less than half of the shortfall, and the remainder is unexplained. Recorded for this sample are approximately 42,000 clones; about 81% of them occurred a single time. In total, the top ten clones hold 0.4% to 0.55% of the sample. These receptors have no identified antigens. General findings and caveats noted by the study authors: At least one immunodominant TCRbeta clonotype was identified in every T-LGLL patient, and multiple immunodominant subclonotypes were identified in about half of the T-LGLL patients.

The material sequenced was PBMCs. Receptors originate from a human donor with T large granular lymphocyte leukemia. Some clones in this sample may be carry-over from other donors' samples.

The chain recombines TRBV2 with TRBJ2-7; D call uncertain. Deletions cut 6 bases from V and 0 bases from J, with 9 bases between. The CDR3 spans 13 residues. Per the germline V gene, CDR1 is SNHLY and CDR2 is FYNNEI. Here the CDR3 DNA reads TGTGCCAGCAGGAAAGGAAACTCCTACGAGCAGTACTTC. Translating gives CASRKGNSYEQYF. Full variable domain (rest looked up from reference TRBV2 and TRBJ2-7): EPEVTQTPSHQVTQMGQEVILRCVPISNHLYFYWYRQILGQKVEFLVSFYNNEISEKSEIFDDQFSVERPDGSNFTLKIRSTKLEDSAMYFCASRKGNSYEQYFGPGTRLTVT.

The rearrangement uses TRBV6-5 and TRBJ1-3; no reliable D call. Trimming removed 0 bases at V and 7 bases at J, with 13 bases between. Looked up from germline, CDR1 is MNHEY and CDR2 is SVGAGI. The CDR3 contains 15 residues. The CDR3 sequence: CASSYSNLHGNTIYF. The CDR3 region has the DNA TGTGCCAGCAGTTACTCGAACCTTCATGGGAACACCATATATTTT.

This clone occurred once. This rearrangement joins TRBV28 to TRBJ2-7; 7 nucleotides agree with TRBD1. The germline CDR1 and CDR2 sequences are MDHEN and SYDVKM. V lost 4 bases to trimming and J lost 4 bases; unmatched junction nucleotides: 10. The CDR3 has 15 amino acids. The chain's CDR3 is CASSSWTGMGYEQYF. The DNA for the CDR3 is TGTGCCAGCAGTTCCTGGACAGGCATGGGGTACGAGCAGTACTTC. Full variable domain (missing parts from reference TRBV28 and TRBJ2-7): DVKVTQSSRYLVKRTGEKVFLECVQDMDHENMFWYRQDPGLGLRLIYFSYDVKMKEKGDIPEGYSVSREKKERFSLILESASTNQTSMYLCASSSWTGMGYEQYFGPGTRLTVT.

This clone is a singleton in its sample. V usage is TRBV5-1 and J usage is TRBJ1-4; the match to TRBD1 covers 10 bases. The CDR3 is made up of 15 amino acids. V was clipped by 3 bases and J by 3 bases; unmatched bases: 2. CDR1 is SGHRS and CDR2 is YFSETQ in the germline V gene. In DNA, the CDR3 is TGCGCCAGCAGCTGGGACAGGGGTTCTAATGAAAAACTGTTTTTT. Its protein product is CASSWDRGSNEKLFF. The variable domain in full, with the rest retrieved from reference TRBV5-1 and TRBJ1-4, is KAGVTQTPRYLIKTRGQQVTLSCSPISGHRSVSWYQQTPGQGLQFLFEYFSETQRNKGNFPGRFSGRQFSNSRSEMNVSTLELGDSALYLCASSWDRGSNEKLFFGSGTQLSVL.

The chain links TRBV18 to TRBJ1-1; D gene ambiguous. CDR3 length: 15 residues. Trimming pared 1 base from V and 0 bases from J, leaving 9 bases between. Germline values: CDR1 KGHSH, CDR2 LQKENI. CDR3 in DNA: TGTGCCAGCTCACCACGGAGAGATATGAACACTGAAGCTTTCTTT. This codes for CASSPRRDMNTEAFF.

This chain links TRBV6-5 with TRBJ2-3; perhaps D is TRBD1 or TRBD2 (5 bases each). Between the trimmed V and J ends, which lost 6 bases and 1 base, there was a span of 11 bases. The CDR3 is made up of 14 amino acids. Germline V gene lookup returns CDR1 MNHEY and CDR2 SVGAGI. This CDR3 reads CASRKLGRTDTQYF. As DNA, the CDR3 is TGTGCCAGCAGGAAACTGGGACGCACAGATACGCAGTATTTT.

The V gene is TRBV13, the J gene TRBJ2-7; TRBD1 matches 10 bases. V was pared by 0 bases and J by 1 base, with 6 bases of the junction left unmatched. Germline loops: CDR1 PRHDT, CDR2 FYEKMQ (reference sequence). The CDR3 is 17 residues long. The CDR3, as DNA: TGTGCCAGCAGCTTAGGCCGGGGGACAGGGGAATCCTACGAGCAGTACTTC. It codes for CASSLGRGTGESYEQYF.

This clone was detected only a few times. V and J are TRBV6-5 and TRBJ1-1, with D perhaps matching TRBD1 (5 bases). The CDR3 loop spans 14 amino acids. The germline V and J ends were trimmed by 5 bases and 0 bases, with 10 bases remaining between them. Per the germline V gene, CDR1 is MNHEY and CDR2 is SVGAGI. The CDR3 bases are TGTGCCAGCAGTCTACAGGTCATGAACACTGAAGCTTTCTTT. Protein: CASSLQVMNTEAFF.

This clone was seen a few times. This rearrangement joins TRBV30 to TRBJ1-6, with D unclear. Trimming removed 1 base at V and 9 bases at J, with 7 bases between. In germline, CDR1 is GTSNPN, CDR2 SVGIG (reference sequence). The CDR3 has 12 amino acids. Written as DNA, the CDR3 is TGTGCCTGGAGTGCATTTGTTTCACCCCTCCACTTT. Its protein product is CAWSAFVSPLHF.

The V gene is TRBV29-1, the J gene TRBJ2-1; D might be TRBD1 or TRBD2, each matching 5 bases. The germline V and J ends were trimmed by 2 bases and 2 bases, with 13 bases remaining between them. Germline V gene data show CDR1 as SQVTM and CDR2 as ANQGSEA. The CDR3 sequence is 15 residues long. The CDR3 loop is CSVELFGAAYNEQFF. CDR3 nucleotide sequence: TGCAGCGTTGAACTATTCGGGGCGGCCTACAATGAGCAGTTCTTC.

V usage is TRBV4-3 and J usage is TRBJ2-7; TRBD2 agrees at 7 bases. The J segment lost 1 base and the V segment lost 3 bases, leaving 6 bases of the junction unmatched. Germline-derived CDR1 and CDR2 are LGHNA and YSLEER. This CDR3 is 15 amino acids long. CDR3 nucleotides: TGCGCCAGCAGCCAGGGAAGCGGGGCATCCTACGAGCAGTACTTC. This encodes CASSQGSGASYEQYF.

Only a few counts were recorded for this clone. V usage is TRBV29-1 and J usage is TRBJ1-1, with D tentatively TRBD1 (6 bases). The CDR3 is 13 amino acids. CDR1 is SQVTM and CDR2 is ANQGSEA in the germline V gene. V was clipped by 5 bases and J by 4 bases, with 14 bases between them. The CDR3 sequence is CSVTRSRGTEAFF. In nucleotides, the CDR3 is TGCAGCGTTACCAGGTCCAGGGGCACTGAAGCTTTCTTT.

This chain links TRBV5-1 with TRBJ1-2; D perhaps matches TRBD1 (5 bases). Deletions cut 4 bases from V and 6 bases from J, with 13 bases between. The CDR3 totals 13 residues. Germline loops: CDR1 SGHRS, CDR2 YFSETQ. CDR3 nucleotide sequence: TGCGCCAGCAGCAAGGGGAGAAACGATGGCTACACCTTC. Encoded protein: CASSKGRNDGYTF. Full variable domain (outside the CDR3, taken from reference TRBV5-1 and TRBJ1-2): KAGVTQTPRYLIKTRGQQVTLSCSPISGHRSVSWYQQTPGQGLQFLFEYFSETQRNKGNFPGRFSGRQFSNSRSEMNVSTLELGDSALYLCASSKGRNDGYTFGSGTRLTVV.

This clone was found a few times. V usage is TRBV18 and J usage is TRBJ1-1; D is ambiguous. Trimming removed 5 bases at V and 3 bases at J, with 4 bases between. The CDR3 has 11 amino acids. CDR1 KGHSH and CDR2 LQKENI come from the germline V gene. The CDR3 nucleotides read TGTGCCAGCTCAAAGGACACTGAAGCTTTCTTT. Amino acid sequence: CASSKDTEAFF.

V and J are TRBV6-1 and TRBJ1-2; D is uncertain. Germline V gives CDR1 MNHNS, CDR2 SASEGT. Trimming took 0 bases from V and 3 from J, leaving 11 bases between them. CDR3 length: 15 residues. The CDR3 reads CASSEAGSSYYGYTF. In nucleotides, the CDR3 is TGTGCCAGCAGTGAAGCAGGGAGCAGTTACTATGGCTACACCTTC.

The J gene is TRBJ2-3, the V gene TRBV20-1; D remains ambiguous. The ends were cut back, 3 bases at V and 4 bases at J, with 5 bases in the middle. The CDR3 is 11 amino acids. Germline CDR1 reads DFQATT; CDR2 reads SNEGSKA (reference sequence). This CDR3 is CSARDPDTQYF. The CDR3 bases are TGCAGTGCTAGGGACCCAGATACGCAGTATTTT.

This rearrangement joins TRBV18 to TRBJ1-2; D not certain. This CDR3 comprises 15 residues. Trimming shortened V by 3 bases and J by 0 bases, and 11 bases separated the two germline ends. CDR1 is KGHSH, CDR2 LQKENI, per germline. CDR3 amino acids: CASSPATGANYGYTF. The CDR3 DNA follows: TGTGCCAGCTCACCGGCGACTGGGGCTAACTATGGCTACACCTTC. Using reference TRBV18 and TRBJ1-2 for the parts outside the CDR3, the full variable domain is NAGVMQNPRHLVRRRGQEARLRCSPMKGHSHVYWYRQLPEEGLKFMVYLQKENIIDESGMPKERFSAEFPKEGPSILRIQQVVRGDSAAYFCASSPATGANYGYTFGSGTRLTVV.

The chain has TRBV28 and TRBJ2-5; D may be TRBD2 (6 bases). Germline V gene data show CDR1 as MDHEN and CDR2 as SYDVKM. The CDR3 length is 15 residues. V gave up 4 bases and J gave up 5 bases, with 17 bases separating them. The CDR3 loop reads CASSSGSTGMETQYF. For the CDR3, the DNA is TGTGCCAGCAGTTCCGGGAGCACCGGCATGGAGACCCAGTACTTC. Based on the CDR3 plus reference TRBV28 and TRBJ2-5, the full variable domain is DVKVTQSSRYLVKRTGEKVFLECVQDMDHENMFWYRQDPGLGLRLIYFSYDVKMKEKGDIPEGYSVSREKKERFSLILESASTNQTSMYLCASSSGSTGMETQYFGPGTRLLVL.

The chain couples TRBV19 to TRBJ1-5; 8 bases line up with TRBD1. Germline V gene lookup returns CDR1 LNHDA and CDR2 SQIVND (reference sequence). The CDR3 loop spans 16 amino acids. Trimming removed 1 base from V and 7 bases from J; junction bases left unmatched: 9. CDR3: CASSIAGRGLLQPQHF. CDR3 nucleotide sequence: TGTGCCAGTAGTATAGCGGGCAGGGGGCTGTTACAGCCCCAGCATTTT.

The table lists this clone with a few counts. This chain joins TRBV5-3 and TRBJ1-5, with D possibly TRBD1 on 5 matching bases. TRBV5-3 is an open reading frame whose function is uncertain. This CDR3 contains 14 residues. The V end was cut by 1 base, the J end by 7 bases, with 12 bases between. The CDR3 DNA sequence: TGTGCCAGAAGCTTGTCAGGGAGAGAACAGCCCCAGCATTTT. This gives the protein CARSLSGREQPQHF.

In this sample, this clone turned up once. The CDR3: CASSEARTSGGTDTQYF. Written as DNA, the CDR3 is TGTGCCAGCAGTGAAGCCCGGACTAGCGGGGGAACAGATACGCAGTATTTT. V is TRBV6-1 and J is TRBJ2-3; TRBD2 matches 13 bases. Germline V gene lookup returns CDR1 MNHNS and CDR2 SASEGT. This CDR3 comprises 17 residues. The V gene end was trimmed by 0 bases and the J gene end by 3 bases; junction bases not matched to a gene: 3.

The count of this clone is one. The J gene is TRBJ2-1, the V gene TRBV5-1, with 7 bases lining up with TRBD1. Germline V gene lookup returns CDR1 SGHRS and CDR2 YFSETQ. The trim removed 1 base at V and 0 bases at J, leaving 7 bases unmatched. The CDR3 is 17 residues long. The CDR3 sequence: CASSLFPGQSSYNEQFF. The CDR3 DNA follows: TGCGCCAGCAGCTTGTTTCCGGGACAGAGCTCCTACAATGAGCAGTTCTTC.

The DNA for the CDR3 is TGTGCCAGCAGATGGGACCGCTCATACGAGCAGTACTTC. Translated, it gives CASRWDRSYEQYF. V gene TRBV6-1 combines with J gene TRBJ2-7; D could derive from TRBD1 or TRBD2 (5 bases each). In germline, CDR1 is MNHNS, CDR2 SASEGT. This CDR3 region has 13 residues. V shed 6 bases and J shed 4 bases, with 13 bases lying between them.

The J gene is TRBJ2-3, the V gene TRBV7-9, with D unresolved. Between the trimmed V and J ends, which lost 1 base and 4 bases, there was a span of 9 bases. The germline CDR1 and CDR2 sequences are SEHNR and FQNEAQ (reference sequence). The CDR3 has 14 residues. The CDR3: CASSLVGFPDTQYF. The CDR3 nucleotides read TGTGCCAGCAGCTTAGTAGGTTTCCCAGATACGCAGTATTTT.

The gene calls are TRBV5-4 and TRBJ1-1; D not certain. Looked up from germline, CDR1 is SGHNT and CDR2 is YYREEE (reference sequence). CDR3 length: 15 amino acids. The V and J ends lost 5 bases and 0 bases respectively, with 14 bases between them. CDR3 residues: CASSPGRSMNTEAFF. The CDR3 DNA is TGTGCCAGCAGTCCCGGACGGTCAATGAACACTGAAGCTTTCTTT.